This T cell receptor beta chain was identified during a study of regulatory T cells in long-lasting Graves disease. The CDR3 covers 15 residues. CDR1 is MNHEY and CDR2 is SMNVEV in the germline V gene (reference sequence). Trimming pared 0 bases from V and 0 bases from J, leaving 5 bases between. Investigators prepared the TCR beta libraries by applying iRepertoire HTBI primers and Arm-PCR of CDR3 regions. MiXCR was run by TCRdb on the multiplex PCR reads, yielding one entry per CDR3 protein. Here the sample spans hundreds of thousands of distinct CDR3 sequences, approximately 16% being singletons. Sample time point: newly diagnosed GD, antithyroid drugs for less than 3 months. RNA extracted from PBMCs served as the sequencing template. These records were also assigned to another study, of T cells in Graves' hyperthyroidism and ophthalmopathy. From that study: Most clonotypes expanded in thyroid above 0.001 were likewise present in blood.

The sample in question was peripheral blood mononuclear cells (PBMCs), obtained at new diagnosis, from a patient treated with antithyroid drugs. The J gene is TRBJ1-4, the V gene TRBV27; D call uncertain. The receptor was isolated from a woman aged 35-65 years with Graves disease. The DNA for the CDR3 is TGTGCCAGCAGTTTATCACATGCAACTAATGAAAAACTGTTTTTT. As protein: CASSLSHATNEKLFF.